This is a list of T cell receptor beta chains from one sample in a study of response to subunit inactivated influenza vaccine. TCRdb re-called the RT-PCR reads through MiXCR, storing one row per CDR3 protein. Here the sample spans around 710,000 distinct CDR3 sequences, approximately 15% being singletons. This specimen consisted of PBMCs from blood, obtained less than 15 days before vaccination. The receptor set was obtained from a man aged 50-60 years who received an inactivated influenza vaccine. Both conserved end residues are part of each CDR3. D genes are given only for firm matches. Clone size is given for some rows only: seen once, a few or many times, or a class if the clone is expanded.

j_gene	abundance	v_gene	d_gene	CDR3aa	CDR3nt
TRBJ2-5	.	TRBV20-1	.	CSARETPETQYF	TGCAGTGCTAGAGAAACACCAGAGACCCAGTACTTC
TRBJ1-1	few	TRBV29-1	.	CSVSSVGFAGTEAFF	TGCAGCGTCTCCTCAGTAGGGTTTGCAGGCACTGAAGCTTTCTTT
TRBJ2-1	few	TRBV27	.	CASKRNAGSYNEQFF	TGTGCCAGCAAAAGGAACGCAGGTTCCTACAATGAGCAGTTCTTC
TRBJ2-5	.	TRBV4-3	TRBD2	CASSQDIIAGDQETQYF	TGCGCCAGCAGCCAAGATATAATAGCGGGAGATCAAGAGACCCAGTACTTC
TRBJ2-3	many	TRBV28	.	CASGRVSITDTQYF	TGTGCCAGCGGCAGGGTTTCCATCACAGATACGCAGTATTTT
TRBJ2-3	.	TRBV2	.	CASSQFGRREDTQYF	TGTGCCAGCAGTCAATTCGGGCGGCGAGAAGATACGCAGTATTTT
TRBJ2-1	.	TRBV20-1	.	CSARAMGDYNEQFF	TGCAGTGCTAGAGCGATGGGCGATTACAATGAGCAGTTCTTC
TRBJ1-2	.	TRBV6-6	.	CASSYSEGRGYTF	TGTGCCAGCAGTTACTCGGAGGGGCGTGGCTACACCTTC
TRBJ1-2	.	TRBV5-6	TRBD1	CASNKQGTFYGYTF	TGTGCCAGCAACAAACAGGGGACATTCTATGGCTACACCTTC
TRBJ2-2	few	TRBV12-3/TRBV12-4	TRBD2	CASKGLAGRGGELFF	TGTGCCAGCAAGGGTCTAGCGGGAAGAGGTGGGGAGCTGTTTTTT
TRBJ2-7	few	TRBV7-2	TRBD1	CASSPLAGGYPHEQYF	TGTGCCAGCAGCCCCTTGGCAGGGGGTTATCCCCACGAGCAGTACTTC
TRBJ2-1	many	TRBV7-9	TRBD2	CASRGLAGGSYNEQFF	TGTGCCAGCAGGGGGTTAGCGGGAGGTTCCTACAATGAGCAGTTCTTC
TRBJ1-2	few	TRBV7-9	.	CAVPLRRNYGYTF	TGTGCCGTCCCCTTGAGACGCAACTATGGCTACACCTTC
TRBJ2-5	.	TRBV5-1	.	CASSFGSRIKETQYF	TGCGCCAGCAGCTTCGGGTCCCGTATAAAAGAGACCCAGTACTTC
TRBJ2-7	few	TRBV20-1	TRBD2	CSARVGGRQSNEQYF	TGCAGTGCTAGAGTAGGCGGGAGGCAGTCCAACGAGCAGTACTTC
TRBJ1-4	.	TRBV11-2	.	CASSLARVYEKLFF	TGTGCCAGCAGCTTAGCTAGGGTTTACGAAAAACTGTTTTTT
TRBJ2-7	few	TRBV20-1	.	CSARGFGGLEQYF	TGCAGTGCTAGAGGGTTTGGTGGGCTGGAGCAGTACTTC
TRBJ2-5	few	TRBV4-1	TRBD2	CASSQITLAGGQETQYF	TGCGCCAGCAGCCAGATCACTCTAGCGGGGGGCCAAGAGACCCAGTACTTC
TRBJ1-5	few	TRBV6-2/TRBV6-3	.	CASSYLTRDQPQHF	TGTGCCAGCAGTTACCTGACCAGGGATCAGCCCCAGCATTTT
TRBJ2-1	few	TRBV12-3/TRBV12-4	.	CASSLRVPAQFF	TGTGCCAGCAGTCTCAGGGTTCCGGCGCAGTTCTTC
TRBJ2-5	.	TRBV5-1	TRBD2	CASSLIYGGASGQETQYF	TGCGCCAGCAGCTTGATTTACGGCGGGGCTAGCGGACAAGAGACCCAGTACTTC
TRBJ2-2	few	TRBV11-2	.	CASSVRNTGELFF	TGTGCCAGCAGCGTCCGGAACACCGGGGAGCTGTTTTTT
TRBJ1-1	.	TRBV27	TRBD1	CASSARGRNTEAFF	TGTGCCAGCAGTGCCAGGGGGAGGAACACTGAAGCTTTCTTT
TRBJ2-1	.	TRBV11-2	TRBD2	CASKVAGASEQFF	TGTGCCAGCAAGGTAGCGGGAGCTAGTGAGCAGTTCTTC
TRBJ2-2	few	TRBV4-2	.	CASSQDYGELFF	TGTGCCAGCAGCCAAGACTACGGGGAGCTGTTTTTT
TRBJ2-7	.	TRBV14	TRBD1	CASSETGDSYEQYF	TGTGCCAGCAGCGAGACAGGGGACTCCTACGAGCAGTACTTC
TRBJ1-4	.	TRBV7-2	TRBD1	CASSLFPTGANEKLFF	TGTGCCAGCAGCTTATTTCCGACAGGGGCTAATGAAAAACTGTTTTTT
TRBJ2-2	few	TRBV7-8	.	CASSLAQGGSGELFF	TGTGCCAGCAGCTTAGCTCAGGGGGGGTCCGGGGAGCTGTTTTTT
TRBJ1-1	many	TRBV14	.	CASRPNTNTEAFF	TGTGCCAGCAGGCCAAACACGAACACTGAAGCTTTCTTT
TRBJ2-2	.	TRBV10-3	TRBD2	CAIKASGMNTGELFF	TGTGCCATCAAGGCTAGCGGGATGAACACCGGGGAGCTGTTTTTT
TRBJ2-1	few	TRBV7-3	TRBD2	CASSLTRLATTYNEQFF	TGTGCCAGCAGCTTAACGAGACTAGCAACCACCTACAATGAGCAGTTCTTC
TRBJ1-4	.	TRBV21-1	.	CASSRYSGCQATNEKLFF	TGTGCCAGCAGCCGATATTCAGGGTGCCAAGCAACTAATGAAAAACTGTTTTTT
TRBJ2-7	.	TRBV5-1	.	CASSNGSPYEQYF	TGCGCCAGCAGCAACGGGTCCCCCTACGAGCAGTACTTC
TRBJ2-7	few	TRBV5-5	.	CASSFGLLSYEQYF	TGTGCCAGCAGCTTCGGACTATTAAGCTACGAGCAGTACTTC
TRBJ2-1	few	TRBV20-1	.	CSARVGSLNEQFF	TGCAGTGCTAGAGTTGGCAGCCTCAATGAGCAGTTCTTC
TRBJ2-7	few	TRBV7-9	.	CASSLGSNKPYEQYF	TGTGCCAGCAGCTTAGGGTCGAATAAACCCTACGAGCAGTACTTC
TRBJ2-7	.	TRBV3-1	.	CASSRGHNTYEQYF	TGTGCCAGCAGCCGAGGTCACAATACCTACGAGCAGTACTTC
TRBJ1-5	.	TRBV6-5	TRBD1	CASSYGQGAYQPQHF	TGTGCCAGCAGTTACGGGCAGGGGGCTTATCAGCCCCAGCATTTT
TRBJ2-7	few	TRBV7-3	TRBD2	CASSLFFNCGRVYEQYF	TGTGCCAGCAGCTTATTCTTTAACTGCGGGAGGGTCTACGAGCAGTACTTC
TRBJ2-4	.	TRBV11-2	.	CASSPPLIASDQNIQYF	TGTGCCAGCAGCCCCCCACTGATAGCGTCTGATCAAAACATTCAGTACTTC
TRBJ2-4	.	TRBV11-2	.	CASSTHANRMSLTKNIQYF	TGTGCCAGCAGCACCCATGCGAACAGGATGAGTTTAACCAAAAACATTCAGTACTTC
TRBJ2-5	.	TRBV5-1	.	CASSSGGHQETQYF	TGCGCCAGCAGCAGTGGGGGGCACCAAGAGACCCAGTACTTC
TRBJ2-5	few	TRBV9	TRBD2	CASSEWTSGTKETQYF	TGTGCCAGCAGCGAGTGGACTAGCGGGACTAAAGAGACCCAGTACTTC
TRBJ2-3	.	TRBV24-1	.	CASGAGVTDTQYF	TGTGCCTCTGGCGCTGGGGTCACAGATACGCAGTATTTT
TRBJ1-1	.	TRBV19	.	CASSMRSERREAFF	TGTGCCAGTAGTATGCGCAGCGAGAGGCGTGAAGCTTTCTTT
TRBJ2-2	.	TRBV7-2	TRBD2	CASSVIVTSGNTGELFF	TGTGCCAGCAGCGTAATCGTGACTAGCGGAAACACCGGGGAGCTGTTTTTT
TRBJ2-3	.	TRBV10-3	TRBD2	CAISRGLATTDTQYF	TGTGCCATCAGTAGGGGACTAGCGACCACAGATACGCAGTATTTT
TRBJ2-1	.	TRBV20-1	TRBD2	CSARGVTSGRTYNEQFF	TGCAGTGCTAGAGGGGTGACTAGCGGGAGGACATACAATGAGCAGTTCTTC
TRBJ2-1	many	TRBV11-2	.	CASSPRSAGIYNEQFF	TGTGCCAGCAGCCCGCGGTCGGCAGGGATCTACAATGAGCAGTTCTTC
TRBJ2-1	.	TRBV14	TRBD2	CASSHFQRGGSYNEQFF	TGTGCCAGCAGCCACTTCCAGCGGGGGGGCTCCTACAATGAGCAGTTCTTC
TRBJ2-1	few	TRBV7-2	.	CASSSYRDNEQFF	TGTGCCAGCAGCTCCTACAGGGACAATGAGCAGTTCTTC
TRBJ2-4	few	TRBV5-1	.	CASSLETSGNIQYF	TGCGCCAGCAGCTTGGAGACGAGCGGGAACATTCAGTACTTC
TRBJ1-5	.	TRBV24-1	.	CATRGRGASQPQHF	TGTGCCACCCGCGGGAGGGGTGCTAGCCAGCCCCAGCATTTT
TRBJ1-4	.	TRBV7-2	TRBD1	CASSFGTEHEKLFF	TGTGCCAGCAGCTTCGGGACAGAGCATGAAAAACTGTTTTTT
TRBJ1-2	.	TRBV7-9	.	CASSLGFTAENLYGYTF	TGTGCCAGCAGCTTAGGGTTTACAGCAGAAAACCTCTATGGCTACACCTTC